The next 25 T cell receptor beta chains were all read from a single sample in a study of T cells in Graves' hyperthyroidism and ophthalmopathy. From RNA transcripts, TCR beta CDR3 regions were amplified. RT-PCR in the first round (using the HTBI primer set) targeted the TCR CDR3. TCRdb itself ran the multiplex PCR reads through MiXCR, one entry per CDR3 protein. The sample lists about 98,000 distinct CDR3 sequences, approximately 40% occurring once. The sequenced material came from peripheral blood or thyroid tissue (not recorded which). These receptors all stem from a woman in her 30s with Graves' hyperthyroidism.

Notes on this clonotype: This may come from a read error, since a much larger clone is one base off. V and J are TRBV7-9 and TRBJ2-2, with a weak D call TRBD1 (5 bases). CDR1 is SEHNR, CDR2 FQNEAQ, per germline (reference sequence). The CDR3 spans 16 residues. The V end was cut by 6 bases, the J end by 4 bases, with 18 bases between. The CDR3 protein is CASSSSGSTGTGELFF. In DNA form, the CDR3 reads TGTGCCAGCAGTTCGTCCGGCTCTACAGGCACCGGGGAGCTGTTTTTT. The whole variable domain, remainder taken from reference TRBV7-9 and TRBJ2-2, is DTGVSQNPRHKITKRGQNVTFRCDPISEHNRLYWYRQTLGQGPEFLTYFQNEAQLEKSRLLSDRFSAERPKGSFSTLEIQRTEQGDSAMYLCASSSSGSTGTGELFFGEGSRLTVL.

The sample holds many counts of this clonotype. The chain employs TRBV7-9 and TRBJ1-1; D unresolved. This CDR3 region has 12 residues. Germline assignment: CDR1 SEHNR and CDR2 FQNEAQ (reference sequence). V was trimmed by 6 bases and J by 2 bases, leaving 7 bases between them. CDR3 in amino acids: CASRGPNTEAFF. In DNA form, the CDR3 reads TGTGCCAGCAGAGGACCTAACACTGAAGCTTTCTTT. Supplemented by reference TRBV7-9 and TRBJ1-1, the full variable domain reads DTGVSQNPRHKITKRGQNVTFRCDPISEHNRLYWYRQTLGQGPEFLTYFQNEAQLEKSRLLSDRFSAERPKGSFSTLEIQRTEQGDSAMYLCASRGPNTEAFFGQGTRLTVV.

About this clonotype itself: An end of the junction differs from the germline gene, which may be a read error. This chain links TRBV7-9 with TRBJ1-1; D gene unclear. Germline V CDR1 and CDR2: SEHNR, FQNEAQ (reference sequence). There are 17 residues in the CDR3. Here the CDR3 DNA reads TGTGCCTGCAGCATAGTAGCGGGTTTCGATGTGAACACTGAAGCTTTCTTT. This encodes CACSIVAGFDVNTEAFF.

The sample holds many counts of this clonotype. CDR3 DNA: TGTGCCAGCAGTTCCCGGGACAGGGTAAATGAAAAACTGTTTTTT. It is translated as CASSSRDRVNEKLFF. This chain joins TRBV28 and TRBJ1-4; the match to TRBD1 covers 9 bases. Trimming removed 4 bases from V and 5 bases from J; junction bases left unmatched: 5. The CDR3 spans 15 residues. CDR1 MDHEN and CDR2 SYDVKM come from the germline V gene.

Many counts were recorded for this clonotype. This chain uses TRBV6-5 with TRBJ1-5; D remains ambiguous. Germline V lookup: CDR1 MNHEY, CDR2 SVGAGI. There are 16 residues in the CDR3. The V end was cut by 2 bases, the J end by 3 bases, with 14 bases between. In DNA form, the CDR3 reads TGTGCCAGCAGTTACCCGGAGACGGGGAACAATCAGCCCCAGCATTTT. Translation gives CASSYPETGNNQPQHF.

This clonotype occurred many times. The chain employs TRBV2 and TRBJ1-2; TRBD1 might be the D (5 bases). The germline V gene has CDR1 SNHLY and CDR2 FYNNEI. With 1 base removed from V and 4 bases from J, the gap between germline ends came to 16 bases. The CDR3 is 16 residues long. The CDR3 loop is CASSEEGAGNVYGYTF. CDR3 bases: TGTGCCAGCAGTGAAGAAGGAGCAGGGAACGTCTATGGCTACACCTTC. The full variable domain, with the rest looked up from reference TRBV2 and TRBJ1-2, is EPEVTQTPSHQVTQMGQEVILRCVPISNHLYFYWYRQILGQKVEFLVSFYNNEISEKSEIFDDQFSVERPDGSNFTLKIRSTKLEDSAMYFCASSEEGAGNVYGYTFGSGTRLTVV.

The chain is built from TRBV5-1 and TRBJ2-2, with D perhaps given as TRBD1 or TRBD2 (5 bases each). Germline V CDR1 and CDR2: SGHRS, YFSETQ. Deletions cut 5 bases from V and 5 bases from J, with 13 bases between. The CDR3 covers 14 residues. The chain's CDR3 is CASRPGTDTGELFF. For the CDR3, the DNA is TGCGCCAGCAGACCTGGGACGGATACCGGGGAGCTGTTTTTT.

Regarding this clonotype: Without the conserved terminal phenylalanine or tryptophan, this CDR3 likely stems from a read error. The DNA of the CDR3 is TGCAGTGCTAGAAGGGCAATGAGGGTCGGCACCAGGGAGCTGTTTTCT. Translation gives CSARRAMRVGTRELFS. V gene TRBV20-1 combines with J gene TRBJ2-2, with D possibly TRBD2 on 5 matching bases. The CDR3 is made up of 16 amino acids. Germline V gene sequence: CDR1 DFQATT, CDR2 SNEGSKA (reference sequence).

Regarding this clonotype: A much larger clonotype is one base distant, so this may be a read error. The gene calls are TRBV7-9 and TRBJ1-6; maybe TRBD1 (5 bases). Germline CDR1 and CDR2: SEHNR and FQNEAQ (reference sequence). The length of the CDR3 is 14 residues. The CDR3 region is CSSSLDSNSSPLHF. Here the CDR3 DNA reads TGTTCCAGCAGCCTCGACAGTAATAGTTCACCCCTCCACTTT.

This chain connects TRBV2 to TRBJ2-5; 9 bases are a match to TRBD1. The length of the CDR3 is 18 residues. CDR1 and CDR2 from the germline V gene are SNHLY and FYNNEI. J lost 5 bases, V lost 6 bases, and 19 bases had no gene match. The CDR3 region has the DNA TGTGCCAGCAGGGAGGGACAGGGCCCCACCGGGGCAGGGGAGACCCAGTACTTC. As protein: CASREGQGPTGAGETQYF.

J is TRBJ1-2 and V is TRBV20-1; D gene ambiguous. Trimming removed 3 bases from V and 4 bases from J, with 12 bases in between. CDR1 is DFQATT and CDR2 is SNEGSKA in the germline V gene (reference sequence). This CDR3 spans 13 amino acids. DNA of the CDR3: TGCAGTGCTAGCTCCGGCGGGATCTATGGCTACACCTTC. Its protein is CSASSGGIYGYTF.

This clonotype was recorded at least ten times. This rearrangement joins TRBV7-2 to TRBJ2-2; 15 nucleotides match TRBD2. This CDR3 is built from 20 residues. J lost 6 bases, V lost 5 bases, and 16 bases had no gene match. From germline, CDR1 is SGHTA and CDR2 FQGNSA. The CDR3, as DNA: TGTGCCAGCAGCAGGAGGGGGCGCAGGACTAGCGGGAGGGTTGCCGGGGAGCTGTTTTTT. It yields the protein CASSRRGRRTSGRVAGELFF.

This clonotype was recorded at least ten times. CDR3 loop: CASSSLAGGPGELFF. CDR3 coding DNA: TGTGCCAGCAGTTCGCTAGCGGGAGGGCCCGGGGAGCTGTTTTTT. The V call is TRBV27, the J call TRBJ2-2; TRBD2 aligns across 12 bases. This CDR3 is built from 15 residues. V gave up 4 bases and J gave up 6 bases; unmatched junction bases: 3. Germline V gene data show CDR1 as MNHEY and CDR2 as SMNVEV (reference sequence).

This clonotype came up many times. The gene calls are TRBV5-1 and TRBJ1-1; D is unclear. The ends were cut back, 5 bases at V and 11 bases at J, with 16 bases in the middle. CDR3 length: 12 amino acids. Germline assignment: CDR1 SGHRS and CDR2 YFSETQ. DNA of the CDR3: TGCGCCAGCAGGGGCAGACACCCGAGGGCTTTCTTT. Its protein product is CASRGRHPRAFF.

J is TRBJ2-7 and V is TRBV7-2; 9 nucleotides agree with TRBD2. The CDR3 covers 14 residues. The germline V gene encodes CDR1 SGHTA and CDR2 FQGNSA. Trimming took 5 bases from V and 6 from J; bases not matched to a gene: 8. CDR3 sequence reads: CASSGLAGVREQYF. Here the CDR3 DNA reads TGTGCCAGCAGCGGGTTAGCGGGAGTGCGCGAGCAGTACTTC.

This clonotype was seen at least ten times. The chain combines TRBV19 with TRBJ1-2; a possible D gene is TRBD1 (5 bases). Looked up from germline, CDR1 is LNHDA and CDR2 is SQIVND (reference sequence). Trimming removed 2 bases at V and 5 bases at J, with 6 bases between. This CDR3 contains 12 residues. CDR3: CASSIQGYGYTF. For the CDR3, the DNA is TGTGCCAGTAGTATACAGGGATATGGCTACACCTTC.

This clonotype was recorded at least ten times. The gene calls are TRBV13 and TRBJ2-7; D remains ambiguous. Trimming cost V 5 bases and J 0 bases, with 14 bases left between them. In germline, CDR1 is PRHDT, CDR2 FYEKMQ (reference sequence). This CDR3 region has 15 residues. The CDR3 spells CASSLSRTVSYEQYF. The CDR3, as DNA: TGTGCCAGCAGCCTTTCCCGGACGGTCTCCTACGAGCAGTACTTC. Supplemented by reference TRBV13 and TRBJ2-7, the full variable domain reads AAGVIQSPRHLIKEKRETATLKCYPIPRHDTVYWYQQGPGQDPQFLISFYEKMQSDKGSIPDRFSAQQFSDYHSELNMSSLELGDSALYFCASSLSRTVSYEQYFGPGTRLTVT.

This chain joins TRBV15 and TRBJ2-5; TRBD1 aligns across 8 bases. The germline V gene encodes CDR1 LNHNV and CDR2 YYDKDF (reference sequence). CDR3 length: 15 residues. J lost 5 bases, V lost 3 bases, and 8 bases had no gene match. The DNA for the CDR3 is TGTGCCACCAGCAGGCCGGACAGGGCGGGGGAGACCCAGTACTTC. This sequence encodes CATSRPDRAGETQYF.

The chain employs TRBV10-2 and TRBJ2-5; 11 nucleotides align to TRBD2. The CDR3 is 14 amino acids. Trimming removed 6 bases from V and 4 bases from J; junction bases left unmatched: 4. Germline CDR1 WSHSY, CDR2 SAAADI. CDR3 DNA sequence: TGCGCCAGCAGCTTGACTAGCGGGGCAGAGACCCAGTACTTC. This codes for CASSLTSGAETQYF.

This clonotype has a count of ten or more. The genes are TRBV30 and TRBJ2-7; D remains unclear. V was trimmed by 2 bases and J by 1 base, leaving 6 bases between them. This CDR3 is 12 amino acids long. Germline V gene data show CDR1 as GTSNPN and CDR2 as SVGIG (reference sequence). CDR3 sequence (DNA): TGTGCCTGGAGTAGGGTTTCCTACGAGCAGTACTTC. It translates to CAWSRVSYEQYF. The variable domain in full, with the rest retrieved from reference TRBV30 and TRBJ2-7, is SQTIHQWPATLVQPVGSPLSLECTVEGTSNPNLYWYRQAAGRGLQLLFYSVGIGQISSEVPQNLSASRPQDRQFILSSKKLLLSDSGFYLCAWSRVSYEQYFGPGTRLTVT.

This chain links TRBV7-9 with TRBJ2-5, with 11 bases matching TRBD2. CDR3 length equals 15 residues. Germline V gives CDR1 SEHNR, CDR2 FQNEAQ (reference sequence). Germline trimming cut 5 bases from V and 6 bases from J; bases unmatched to any gene: 8. The CDR3, as DNA: TGTGCCAGCAGCCCTGGGGCTAGCGGGAGGCAGACCCAGTACTTC. Translation gives CASSPGASGRQTQYF.

The V and J genes are TRBV24-1 and TRBJ1-2; possibly TRBD1 for D (6 bases). Deletions cut 4 bases from V and 4 bases from J, with 9 bases between. Germline assignment: CDR1 KGHDR and CDR2 SFDVKD. The CDR3 totals 13 residues. CDR3 amino acids: CATSDNRVYGYTF. CDR3 bases: TGTGCCACCAGTGACAACAGGGTCTATGGCTACACCTTC.

This clonotype was seen many times. The chain employs TRBV7-9 and TRBJ2-7, with 7 bases matching TRBD1. The CDR3 contains 14 residues. Germline V gene sequence: CDR1 SEHNR, CDR2 FQNEAQ (reference sequence). After removal of 4 bases from V and 5 bases from J, the junction contained 8 bases not matched to a gene. The CDR3 DNA reads as TGTGCCAGCAGCTCGCCGGGACAGACTCACGAGCAGTACTTC. Its protein is CASSSPGQTHEQYF.

This clonotype has only a few counts. A much bigger clone sits one base away, suggesting this may be a read error. The chain couples TRBV5-8 to TRBJ1-5; D unclear. This CDR3 comprises 13 residues. Trimming removed 7 bases from V and 0 bases from J, with 8 bases in between. CDR1 and CDR2 from the germline V gene are SGHTS and YDEGEE. CDR3 protein: CASRLFSNQPQHF. As DNA, the CDR3 is TGTGCCAGCCGACTATTTAGCAATCAGCCCCAGCATTTT.

A note on this clonotype: It is likely a read error, because the conserved phenylalanine at the end of the CDR3 is missing. J is TRBJ1-1 and V is TRBV29-1, with D possibly TRBD1 on 6 matching bases. CDR3 length: 15 amino acids. V was clipped by 3 bases and J by 4 bases, with 18 bases between them. Germline-derived CDR1 and CDR2 are SQVTM and ANQGSEA. The CDR3 region has the DNA TGCAGCGTTGAGGGAGGCAGGGGTTGGGGCACTGAAGCTTTCCTT. Protein sequence: CSVEGGRGWGTEAFL.